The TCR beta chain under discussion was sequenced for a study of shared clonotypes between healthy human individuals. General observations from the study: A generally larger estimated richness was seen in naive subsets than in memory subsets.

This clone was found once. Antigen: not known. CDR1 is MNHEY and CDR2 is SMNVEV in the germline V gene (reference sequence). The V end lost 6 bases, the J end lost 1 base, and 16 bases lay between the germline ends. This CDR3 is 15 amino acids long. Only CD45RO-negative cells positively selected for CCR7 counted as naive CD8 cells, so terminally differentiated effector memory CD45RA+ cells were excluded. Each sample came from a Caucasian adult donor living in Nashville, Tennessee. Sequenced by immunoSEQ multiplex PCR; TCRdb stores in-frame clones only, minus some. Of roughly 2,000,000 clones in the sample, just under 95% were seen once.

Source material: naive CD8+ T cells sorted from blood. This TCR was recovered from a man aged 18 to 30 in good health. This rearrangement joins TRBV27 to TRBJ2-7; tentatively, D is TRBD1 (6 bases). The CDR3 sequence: CASSRIQGSSYEQYF. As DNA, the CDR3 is TGTGCCAGCAGCCGAATACAGGGATCGTCCTACGAGCAGTACTTC.